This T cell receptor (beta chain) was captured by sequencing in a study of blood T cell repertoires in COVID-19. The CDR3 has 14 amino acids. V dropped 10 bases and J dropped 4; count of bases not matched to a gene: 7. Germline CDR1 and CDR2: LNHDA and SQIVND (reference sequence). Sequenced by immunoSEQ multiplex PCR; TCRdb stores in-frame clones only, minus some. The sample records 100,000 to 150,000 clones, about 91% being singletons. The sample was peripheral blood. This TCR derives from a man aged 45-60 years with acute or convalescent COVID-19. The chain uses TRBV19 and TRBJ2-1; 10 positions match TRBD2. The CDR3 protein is CATKRLAGYNEQFF. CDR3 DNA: TGTGCCACGAAAAGACTAGCGGGTTACAATGAGCAGTTCTTC.